Many counts were recorded for the clone carrying this T cell receptor beta chain. Antigen: not known. A single record per CDR3 protein comes from TCRdb applying MiXCR to the 5' RACE reads. The table lists more than 110,000 distinct CDR3 sequences, roughly 8.4% of them singletons. Germline CDR1 SGHTA, CDR2 FQGNSA. V was pared by 1 base and J by 9 bases, with 18 bases between. The CDR3 runs 15 residues. This sample is drawn from a study of CD8 T cells in ankylosing spondylitis. Study observations and caveats: Within ankylosing spondylitis blood, a TCR beta motif made up of eight or nine highly homologous variants appeared to be characteristic.

The sequence derives from a male donor with ankylosing spondylitis. Sequenced input: synovial fluid, either unsorted or a sorted T cell fraction (not recorded which). The rearrangement uses TRBV7-2 and TRBJ1-1, with no clear D. The chain's CDR3 is CASSLVPSSSPQAFF. The CDR3 DNA sequence: TGTGCCAGCAGCTTAGTTCCCTCCTCCAGTCCCCAAGCTTTCTTT.